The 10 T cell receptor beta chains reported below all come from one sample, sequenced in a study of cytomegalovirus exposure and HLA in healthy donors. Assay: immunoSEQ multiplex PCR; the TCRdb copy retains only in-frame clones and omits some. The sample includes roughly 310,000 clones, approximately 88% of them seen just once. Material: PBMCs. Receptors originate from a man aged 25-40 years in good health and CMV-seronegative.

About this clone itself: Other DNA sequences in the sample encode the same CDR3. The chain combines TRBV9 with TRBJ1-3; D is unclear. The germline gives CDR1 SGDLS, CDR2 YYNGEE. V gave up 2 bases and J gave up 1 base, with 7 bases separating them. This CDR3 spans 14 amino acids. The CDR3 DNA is TGTGCCAGCAGCGTGGGGAGTTCTGGAAACACCATATATTTT. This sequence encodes CASSVGSSGNTIYF.

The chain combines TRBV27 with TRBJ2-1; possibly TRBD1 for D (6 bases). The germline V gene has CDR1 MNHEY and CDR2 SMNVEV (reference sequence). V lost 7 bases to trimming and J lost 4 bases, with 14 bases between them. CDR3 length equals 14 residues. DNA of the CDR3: TGTGCCAGCACCGTCACCGGGACATACAATGAGCAGTTCTTC. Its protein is CASTVTGTYNEQFF.

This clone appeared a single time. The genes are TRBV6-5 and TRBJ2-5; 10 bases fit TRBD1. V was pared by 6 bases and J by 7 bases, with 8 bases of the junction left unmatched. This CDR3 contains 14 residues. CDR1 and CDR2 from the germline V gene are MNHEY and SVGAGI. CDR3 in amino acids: CASSRGQGGWTQYF. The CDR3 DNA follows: TGTGCCAGCAGCCGCGGACAGGGGGGCTGGACCCAGTACTTC.

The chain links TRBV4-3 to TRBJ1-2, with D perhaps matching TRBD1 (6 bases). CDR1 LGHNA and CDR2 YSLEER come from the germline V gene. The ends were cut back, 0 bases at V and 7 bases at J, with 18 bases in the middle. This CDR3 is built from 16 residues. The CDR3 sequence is CASSQDLRTGSVGYTF. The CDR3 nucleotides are TGCGCCAGCAGCCAAGACCTCAGAACAGGGTCGGTTGGCTACACCTTC.

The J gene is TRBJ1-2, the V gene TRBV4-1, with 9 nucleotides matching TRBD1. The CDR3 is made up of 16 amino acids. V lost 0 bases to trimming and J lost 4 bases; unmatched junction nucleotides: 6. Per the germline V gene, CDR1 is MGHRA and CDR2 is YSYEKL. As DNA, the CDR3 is TGCGCCAGCAGCCAAGATTCCGGGACAGGGTCCTATGGCTACACCTTC. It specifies CASSQDSGTGSYGYTF.

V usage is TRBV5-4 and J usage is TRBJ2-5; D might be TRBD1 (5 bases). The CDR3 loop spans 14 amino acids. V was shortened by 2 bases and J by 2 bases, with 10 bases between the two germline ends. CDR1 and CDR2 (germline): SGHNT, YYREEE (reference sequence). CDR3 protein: CASSFRAEQETQYF. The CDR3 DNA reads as TGTGCCAGCAGCTTCAGGGCAGAACAAGAGACCCAGTACTTC.

In DNA, the CDR3 is TGCGCCAGCAGATACAGAATCCAGGGGGAATCCTACGAGCAGTACTTC. Amino acid sequence: CASRYRIQGESYEQYF. The chain combines TRBV4-3 with TRBJ2-7, with 7 bases identical to TRBD1. CDR3 size: 16 residues. V dropped 6 bases and J dropped 1; count of bases not matched to a gene: 12. Germline CDR1 LGHNA, CDR2 YSLEER.

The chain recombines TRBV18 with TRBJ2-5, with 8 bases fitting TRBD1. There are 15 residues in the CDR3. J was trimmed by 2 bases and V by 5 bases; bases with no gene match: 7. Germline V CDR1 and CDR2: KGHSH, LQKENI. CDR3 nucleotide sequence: TGTGCCAGCTCAGGACAGGGTTACATACAAGAGACCCAGTACTTC. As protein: CASSGQGYIQETQYF.

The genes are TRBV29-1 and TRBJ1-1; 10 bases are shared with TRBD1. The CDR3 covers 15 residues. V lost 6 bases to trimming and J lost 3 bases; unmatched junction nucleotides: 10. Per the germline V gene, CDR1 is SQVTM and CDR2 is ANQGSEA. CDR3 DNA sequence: TGCAGCGTCGGGGGAGACAGGGGGCTGGACACTGAAGCTTTCTTT. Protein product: CSVGGDRGLDTEAFF. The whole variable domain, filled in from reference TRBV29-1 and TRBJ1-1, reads SAVISQKPSRDICQRGTSLTIQCQVDSQVTMMFWYRQQPGQSLTLIATANQGSEATYESGFVIDKFPISRPNLTFSTLTVSNMSPEDSSIYLCSVGGDRGLDTEAFFGQGTRLTVV.

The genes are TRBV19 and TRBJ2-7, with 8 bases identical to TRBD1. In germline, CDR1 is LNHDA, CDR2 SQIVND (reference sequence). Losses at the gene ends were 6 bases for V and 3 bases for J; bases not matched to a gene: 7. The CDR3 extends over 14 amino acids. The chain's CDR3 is CASSTRDRYYEQYF. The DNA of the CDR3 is TGTGCCAGTAGCACTCGGGACAGGTACTACGAGCAGTACTTC.